This T cell receptor beta chain originates from a study of blood T cell repertoires in COVID-19. Study summary: Samples representing acute and convalescent COVID-19 were sourced from the United States, Italy and Spain.

After removal of 4 bases from V and 4 bases from J, the junction contained 4 bases not matched to a gene. Germline V gene data show CDR1 as LNHDA and CDR2 as SQIVND (reference sequence). The CDR3 is made up of 14 amino acids. Sequencing was performed with immunoSEQ multiplex PCR; in TCRdb, only in-frame clones are kept and a portion is missing. The data show 95,000 to 110,000 clones, 85% to 90% seen once. The TCR comes from a human donor in a cohort sampled during active COVID-19. The sequenced sample was peripheral blood. This sequence joins TRBV19 and TRBJ1-5; 7 bases agree with TRBD1. In DNA, the CDR3 is TGTGCCAGTAGTACCCAGACAGGGAATCAGCCCCAGCATTTT. Amino acids: CASSTQTGNQPQHF.